The rows below give T cell receptor beta chains drawn from one sample of a study of T cell changes during pregnancy in multiple sclerosis. Assay: immunoSEQ multiplex PCR; the TCRdb copy retains only in-frame clones and omits some. The repertoire consists of about 24,000 clones, with around nine tenths occurring once and the leading ten covering 9.4%. This sample comprised CD8+ T cells from peripheral blood mononuclear cells, obtained in the third trimester of pregnancy. The receptors were sampled from a female donor in good health, enrolled as a control in a pregnancy study. Both conserved end residues are part of each CDR3. A D gene is named only where the DNA matches it firmly. Not every row has a clone size; where given, it reads once, few, many or a size class.

j_call	clone_size	v_call	d_call	cdr3_aa	cdr3_nt
TRBJ2-1	-	TRBV2	TRBD1	CASSEGEDRVGYEQFF	TGTGCCAGCAGTGAAGGAGAGGACAGGGTAGGGTATGAGCAGTTCTTC
TRBJ2-7	-	TRBV7-9	-	CASSSSGITYEQYF	TGTGCCAGCAGCTCTTCAGGGATTACCTACGAGCAGTACTTC
TRBJ2-7	-	TRBV28	TRBD1	CASRSPGGSVNYEQYF	TGTGCCAGCAGGTCGCCAGGGGGCTCGGTTAACTACGAGCAGTACTTC
TRBJ1-1	-	TRBV7-3	-	CASSLTGPNTEAFF	TGTGCCAGCAGCTTAACTGGGCCGAACACTGAAGCTTTCTTT
TRBJ1-2	-	TRBV4-1	-	CASSAALGDNYGYTF	TGCGCCAGCAGCGCAGCCTTAGGAGATAACTATGGCTACACCTTC
TRBJ2-7	once	TRBV9	TRBD2	CASSELAGGPYEQYF	TGTGCCAGCAGTGAATTAGCGGGGGGCCCCTACGAGCAGTACTTC
TRBJ1-1	-	TRBV9	-	CASSTHRVSTEAFF	TGTGCCAGCAGCACCCACAGGGTGAGCACTGAAGCTTTCTTT
TRBJ1-2	-	TRBV16	-	CASSLPTVFDYTF	TGTGCCAGCAGCCTTCCGACAGTTTTTGACTACACCTTC
TRBJ2-5	-	TRBV13	-	CASSPMGGQETQYF	TGTGCCAGCAGTCCCATGGGGGGCCAAGAGACCCAGTACTTC
TRBJ2-7	-	TRBV4-2	-	CASSQLRSYEQYF	TGTGCCAGCAGCCAGCTTAGAAGCTACGAGCAGTACTTC
TRBJ2-3	-	TRBV27	TRBD2	CASSSSGGNIILTDTQYF	TGTGCCAGCAGTTCTAGCGGGGGCAACATTATCCTCACAGATACGCAGTATTTT
TRBJ2-3	-	TRBV6-6	TRBD2	CASSYLAGRPDTQYF	TGTGCCAGCAGTTATCTAGCGGGGCGCCCAGATACGCAGTATTTT
TRBJ1-2	-	TRBV10-3	-	CAISESRDYGYTF	TGTGCCATCAGTGAGTCGAGGGACTATGGCTACACCTTC
TRBJ2-1	-	TRBV5-4	TRBD1	CASTSQSGTGNEQFF	TGTGCCAGCACCTCGCAAAGTGGGACAGGGAATGAGCAGTTCTTC
TRBJ2-7	-	TRBV27	-	CASSLSASGEQYF	TGTGCCAGCAGTTTATCTGCGTCCGGCGAGCAGTACTTC
TRBJ1-2	-	TRBV19	-	CASSTPGLTDGYTF	TGTGCCAGTAGTACGCCGGGATTAACAGATGGCTACACCTTC
TRBJ1-5	-	TRBV16	-	CASREEGNQPQHF	TGTGCCAGCCGGGAGGAGGGCAATCAGCCCCAGCATTTT
TRBJ1-1	medium-sized	TRBV5-4	TRBD1	CASSLASGGDTEAFF	TGTGCCAGCAGCTTGGCCTCAGGGGGTGACACTGAAGCTTTCTTT
TRBJ2-1	-	TRBV7-9	-	CASSQTGNEQFF	TGTGCCAGCAGCCAGACAGGCAATGAGCAGTTCTTC
TRBJ2-3	-	TRBV9	TRBD2	CASSVQGLAGALHTQYF	TGTGCCAGCAGCGTCCAAGGACTAGCGGGGGCCCTACATACGCAGTATTTT
TRBJ2-7	-	TRBV4-2	TRBD1	CASSQYRDSSYEQYF	TGTGCCAGCAGCCAGTACCGGGACAGCTCCTACGAGCAGTACTTC
TRBJ1-5	-	TRBV25-1	-	CASSSGNQPQHF	TGTGCCAGCAGCTCAGGAAATCAGCCCCAGCATTTT
TRBJ2-3	-	TRBV6-6	-	CASSLSYTQYF	TGTGCCAGCAGTTTATCTTATACGCAGTATTTT
TRBJ2-7	-	TRBV10-1	TRBD2	CATSGGQFYEQYF	TGCGCCACGAGCGGGGGCCAATTCTACGAGCAGTACTTC
TRBJ2-1	-	TRBV19	TRBD2	CASSMLAGVNNEQFF	TGTGCCAGTAGTATGCTAGCGGGAGTGAACAATGAGCAGTTCTTC
TRBJ1-4	-	TRBV15	TRBD1	CATNPSDRGAEKLFF	TGTGCCACCAACCCGTCTGACAGGGGAGCTGAAAAACTGTTTTTT
TRBJ1-3	-	TRBV30	-	CAWSDTGHGNTIYF	TGTGCCTGGAGTGACACAGGGCACGGAAACACCATATATTTT
TRBJ1-2	-	TRBV6-5	TRBD1	CASSSSGTGSNYGYTF	TGTGCCAGCAGTTCGTCCGGGACAGGATCTAACTATGGCTACACCTTC
TRBJ1-2	-	TRBV11-2	-	CASSLAGGTEANYGYTF	TGTGCCAGCAGCTTAGCGGGGGGAACAGAGGCTAACTATGGCTACACCTTC
TRBJ1-2	-	TRBV5-4	-	CASSWIMGPREYTF	TGTGCCAGCAGCTGGATAATGGGGCCGAGAGAGTACACCTTC
TRBJ1-5	-	TRBV10-2	-	CATGAGPYSNQPQHF	TGCGCCACCGGAGCGGGGCCCTATAGCAATCAGCCCCAGCATTTT
TRBJ1-5	-	TRBV28	-	CASSLWGREVNQPQHF	TGTGCCAGCAGCTTATGGGGCAGGGAGGTTAATCAGCCCCAGCATTTT
TRBJ2-7	-	TRBV14	TRBD2	CASSQGPLVAPTSGMEEQYF	TGTGCCAGCAGCCAAGGGCCCCTCGTAGCGCCGACTAGCGGTATGGAGGAGCAGTACTTC
TRBJ1-2	-	TRBV11-1	TRBD1	CASSQEGTGAGYTF	TGTGCCAGCAGCCAGGAGGGGACAGGAGCTGGCTACACCTTC
TRBJ2-1	-	TRBV6-5	-	CASSPPSTTYNEQFF	TGTGCCAGCAGCCCCCCCTCCACTACCTACAATGAGCAGTTCTTC
TRBJ2-3	-	TRBV10-3	TRBD2	CAISGAGTSGTYTDTQYF	TGTGCCATCAGTGGGGCCGGGACTAGCGGGACATACACAGATACGCAGTATTTT
TRBJ2-2	-	TRBV6-4	TRBD2	CASSDSDSGAGELFF	TGTGCCAGCAGTGACTCGGATAGCGGGGCCGGGGAGCTGTTTTTT
TRBJ1-5	-	TRBV27	TRBD1	CASSYDRGHQPQHF	TGTGCCAGCAGCTACGACAGGGGGCACCAGCCCCAGCATTTT
TRBJ2-3	-	TRBV7-9	-	CASSPRGLDADTQYF	TGTGCCAGCAGCCCCAGGGGTCTTGACGCAGATACGCAGTATTTT
TRBJ2-1	-	TRBV6-1	-	CASSEASDSGNEQFF	TGTGCCAGCAGTGAAGCCTCGGATTCGGGTAATGAGCAGTTCTTC